This TCR beta chain was identified during a study of T cells in Graves' hyperthyroidism and ophthalmopathy. Study results and caveats: Ophthalmopathy stood apart from stable hyperthyroidism in a 13 V-J model.

Ten or more counts support this clonotype. Its antigen is currently unknown. RNA transcripts were the template for amplifying TCR beta CDR3 regions. HTBI primers were employed in a first-round RT-PCR of the TCR CDR3. TCRdb analysed the multiplex PCR reads with MiXCR anew, one entry per CDR3 protein. Of roughly 380,000 distinct CDR3 sequences in the sample, 12% to 15% were seen once. The receptor's source is a woman under 30 with Graves' hyperthyroidism. Sequencing was carried out using blood.

In DNA form, the CDR3 reads TGTGCCAGCAGTAGGCAGGGAGGAGAGACCCAGTACTTC. Protein sequence: CASSRQGGETQYF. The chain employs TRBV28 and TRBJ2-5; possible D gene TRBD2, 6 bases. The CDR3 is 13 amino acids. Trimming stripped 5 bases from V and 4 bases from J, with 11 bases between. Germline V gives CDR1 MDHEN, CDR2 SYDVKM.